The TCR beta chain described here comes from a study of T cell changes during pregnancy in multiple sclerosis. CDR1 and CDR2 (germline): SGHRS, YFSETQ. The CDR3 runs to 19 residues. J lost 0 bases, V lost 2 bases, and 7 bases had no gene match. Repertoires were generated with immunoSEQ multiplex PCR, while TCRdb's copy carries only in-frame clones and drops some. The table includes fewer than 75,000 clones, roughly nine tenths detected once. The V call is TRBV5-1, the J call TRBJ2-3, with 15 positions matching TRBD2. The receptor was isolated from a female donor with multiple sclerosis, enrolled in a pregnancy study. Sequences were derived from CD8+ T cells from peripheral blood mononuclear cells, sampled before pregnancy. The CDR3 sequence: CASSLWTSGGDFSTDTQYF. DNA of the CDR3: TGCGCCAGCAGCTTATGGACTAGCGGGGGGGACTTCAGCACAGATACGCAGTATTTT.